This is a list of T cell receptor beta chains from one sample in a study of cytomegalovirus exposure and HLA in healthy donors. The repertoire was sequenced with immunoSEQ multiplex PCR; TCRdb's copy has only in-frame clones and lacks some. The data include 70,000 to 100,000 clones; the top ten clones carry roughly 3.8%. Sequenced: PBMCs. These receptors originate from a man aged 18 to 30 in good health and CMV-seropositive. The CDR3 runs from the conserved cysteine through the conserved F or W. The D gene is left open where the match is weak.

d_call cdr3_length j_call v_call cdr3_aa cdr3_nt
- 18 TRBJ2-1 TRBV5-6 CASSLGATSGLGYNEQFF TGTGCCAGCAGCTTGGGGGCCACGTCAGGTCTCGGCTACAATGAGCAGTTCTTC
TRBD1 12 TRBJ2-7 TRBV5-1 CASSLTGAEQYF TGCGCCAGCAGCTTAACAGGGGCCGAGCAGTACTTC
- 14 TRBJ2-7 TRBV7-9 CASSLNGLGYEQYF TGTGCCAGCAGCTTAAACGGACTGGGCTACGAGCAGTACTTC
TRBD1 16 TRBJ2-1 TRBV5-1 CASSLVGQAAGNEQFF TGCGCCAGCAGCTTGGTGGGACAGGCGGCCGGGAATGAGCAGTTCTTC
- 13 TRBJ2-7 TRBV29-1 CSVARNRAYEQYF TGCAGCGTTGCGAGGAACAGGGCCTACGAGCAGTACTTC
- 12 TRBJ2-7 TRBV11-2 CASSPQGYEQYF TGTGCCAGCAGCCCACAGGGATACGAGCAGTACTTC
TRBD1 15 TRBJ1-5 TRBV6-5 CASSYTRGTGQPQHF TGTGCCAGCAGTTACACCAGGGGGACGGGTCAGCCCCAGCATTTT
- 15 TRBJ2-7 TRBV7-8 CASSPISGGLGEQYF TGTGCCAGCAGCCCCATTTCCGGGGGTTTGGGCGAGCAGTACTTC
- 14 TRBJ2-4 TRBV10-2 CASSVTPGGEGKYF TGCGCCAGCAGTGTAACCCCTGGGGGCGAGGGGAAGTACTTC
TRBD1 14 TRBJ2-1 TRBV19 CASRPGRTGDEQFF TGTGCCAGTCGACCGGGACGAACAGGGGATGAGCAGTTCTTC
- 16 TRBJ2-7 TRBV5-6 CASSSLPRVLAYEQYF TGTGCCAGCAGCTCGTTACCTCGGGTCCTCGCCTACGAGCAGTACTTC
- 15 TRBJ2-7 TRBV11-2 CASSLGRGDGYEQYF TGTGCCAGCAGCTTAGGGAGGGGCGATGGCTACGAGCAGTACTTC
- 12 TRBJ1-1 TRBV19 CASRHYNTEAFF TGTGCCAGTAGACACTACAACACTGAAGCTTTCTTT
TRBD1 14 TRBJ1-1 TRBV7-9 CASSRPDRGAEAFF TGTGCCAGCAGCCGACCGGACAGGGGGGCTGAAGCTTTCTTT
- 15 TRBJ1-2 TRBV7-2 CASSLGGSPNYGYTF TGTGCCAGCAGCTTAGGAGGGTCCCCTAACTATGGCTACACCTTC
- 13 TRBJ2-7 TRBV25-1 CASSPAGNYEQYF TGTGCCAGCAGTCCAGCAGGGAACTACGAGCAGTACTTC
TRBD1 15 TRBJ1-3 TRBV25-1 CASSARTGSGNTIYF TGTGCCAGCAGTGCCCGGACAGGGTCTGGAAACACCATATATTTT
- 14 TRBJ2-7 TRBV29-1 CSARGTSSAYEQYF TGCAGCGCTCGAGGGACCTCTAGCGCCTACGAGCAGTACTTC
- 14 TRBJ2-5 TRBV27 CASSKEFTGETQYF TGTGCCAGCAGTAAGGAGTTCACCGGGGAGACCCAGTACTTC
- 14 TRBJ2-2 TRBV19 CASSIVGGTGELFF TGTGCCAGTAGTATAGTCGGGGGCACCGGGGAGCTGTTTTTT
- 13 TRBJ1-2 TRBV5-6 CASSLGAGDGYTF TGTGCCAGCAGCTTGGGGGCGGGGGATGGCTACACCTTC
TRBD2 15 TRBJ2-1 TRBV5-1 CASSLVRSGSDEQFF TGCGCCAGCAGCTTGGTTCGTAGCGGGAGCGATGAGCAGTTCTTC
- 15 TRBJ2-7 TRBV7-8 CASSLAGTVTYEQYF TGTGCCAGCAGCTTGGCGGGGACAGTAACCTACGAGCAGTACTTC
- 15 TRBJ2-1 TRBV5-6 CASSLASSSYNEQFF TGTGCCAGCAGCTTGGCTAGTTCATCCTACAATGAGCAGTTCTTC
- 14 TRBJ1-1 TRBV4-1 CASSFAQGGTEAFF TGCGCCAGCAGCTTTGCTCAGGGAGGCACTGAAGCTTTCTTT
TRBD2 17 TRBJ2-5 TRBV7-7 CASSLVLGLASTETQYF TGTGCTAGCAGCTTAGTGCTGGGACTAGCTTCCACGGAGACCCAGTACTTC
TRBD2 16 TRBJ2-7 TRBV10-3 CAISELGTSGSYEQYF TGTGCCATCAGTGAGTTAGGGACTAGCGGGAGCTACGAGCAGTACTTC
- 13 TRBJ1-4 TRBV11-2 CASSPGVREKLFF TGTGCCAGCAGCCCCGGGGTTAGGGAAAAACTGTTTTTT
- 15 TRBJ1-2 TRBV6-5 CASSYFGGADYGYTF TGTGCCAGCAGTTACTTTGGGGGCGCGGACTATGGCTACACCTTC
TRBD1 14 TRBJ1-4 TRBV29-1 CSVEETGGGEKLFF TGCAGCGTTGAAGAGACAGGGGGCGGCGAAAAACTGTTTTTT
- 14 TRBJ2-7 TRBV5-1 CASSLGEASYEQYF TGCGCCAGCAGCTTGGGGGAGGCCTCCTACGAGCAGTACTTC
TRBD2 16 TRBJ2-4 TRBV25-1 CASSGSGAGAKNIQYF TGTGCCAGCAGTGGGAGCGGGGCTGGAGCCAAAAACATTCAGTACTTC
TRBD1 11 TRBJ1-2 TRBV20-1 CSAGDSYGYTF TGCAGTGCAGGGGACAGCTATGGCTACACCTTC
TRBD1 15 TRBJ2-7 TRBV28 CASSFLPGQHYEQYF TGTGCCAGCAGTTTCTTACCGGGACAGCACTACGAGCAGTACTTC
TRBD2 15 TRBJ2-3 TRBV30 CAGSRGGGASDTQYF TGTGCCGGGAGTCGAGGCGGGGGGGCCTCAGATACGCAGTATTTT
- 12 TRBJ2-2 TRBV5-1 CASSSGAGELFF TGCGCCAGCAGTTCCGGGGCCGGGGAGCTGTTTTTT
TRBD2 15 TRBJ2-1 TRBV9 CASSVAGGIYNEQFF TGTGCCAGCAGCGTAGCGGGAGGGATCTACAATGAGCAGTTCTTC
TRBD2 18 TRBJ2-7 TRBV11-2 CASSLSRTSGSSSYEQYF TGTGCCAGCAGCTTAAGTAGAACTAGCGGGTCGAGCTCCTACGAGCAGTACTTC
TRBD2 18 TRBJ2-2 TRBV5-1 CASSLGTSGRTNTGELFF TGCGCCAGCAGCTTGGGGACTAGCGGGAGGACGAACACCGGGGAGCTGTTTTTT
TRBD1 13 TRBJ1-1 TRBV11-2 CASSVRTGDRAFF TGTGCCAGCAGCGTACGGACAGGGGACCGAGCTTTCTTT
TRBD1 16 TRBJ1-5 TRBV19 CASSPDIQGALLPQHF TGTGCCAGTAGCCCGGATATACAGGGGGCCCTTCTGCCCCAGCATTTT
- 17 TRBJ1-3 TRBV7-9 CASSVPYGQPTGNTIYF TGTGCCAGCAGCGTCCCCTATGGACAGCCAACTGGAAACACCATATATTTT
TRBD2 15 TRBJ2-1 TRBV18 CASSPASGPYNEQFF TGTGCCAGCTCACCCGCTAGCGGCCCCTACAATGAGCAGTTCTTC
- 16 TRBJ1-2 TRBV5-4 CASSLGAVRTNYGYTF TGTGCCAGCAGCCTAGGAGCCGTTCGGACTAACTATGGCTACACCTTC
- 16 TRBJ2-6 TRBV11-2 CASSMTGNSGANVLTF TGTGCCAGCAGTATGACAGGCAACTCTGGGGCCAACGTCCTGACTTTC